The 11 T cell receptor beta chains below all came from one sample that was sequenced in a study of shared clonotypes between healthy human individuals. Only in-frame clones appear in the TCRdb table, and some are missing; sequencing was by immunoSEQ multiplex PCR. The sample has under 2.5 million clones, 92% seen once. Source material: naive CD4+ T cells from PBMCs. This sample's subset: CD45RA+ positively selected. These receptors were collected from a young man in good health. Some clones in this sample may be carry-over from other donors' samples.

The V call is TRBV6-6, the J call TRBJ2-2; D possibly corresponds to TRBD1 (6 bases). The CDR3 is 14 amino acids. The V gene lost 4 bases and the J gene lost 7 bases, with 13 bases spanning the gap. The germline V gene encodes CDR1 MNHNY and CDR2 SVGAGI (reference sequence). CDR3 sequence: CASSFRWTDGELFF. DNA for the CDR3: TGTGCCAGCAGTTTCAGGTGGACAGACGGGGAGCTGTTTTTT.

The chain carries TRBV7-9 and TRBJ2-2; no definite D call. The CDR3 has 13 amino acids. The germline V and J ends were trimmed by 8 bases and 3 bases, with 10 bases remaining between them. Germline CDR1 is SEHNR and CDR2 is FQNEAQ (reference sequence). CDR3 loop: CASVSYYTGELFF. CDR3 sequence (DNA): TGTGCCAGCGTCAGTTACTACACCGGGGAGCTGTTTTTT.

This clone has just one count. The chain employs TRBV7-6 and TRBJ2-3, with D possibly matching TRBD1 (6 bases). The germline V gene has CDR1 SGHVS and CDR2 FNYEAQ. Trimming shortened V by 5 bases and J by 8 bases, and 17 bases separated the two germline ends. The CDR3 runs to 14 residues. CDR3 DNA: TGTGCCAGCAGCCAAGGACAGTACGTCGGTACGCAGTATTTT. It is translated as CASSQGQYVGTQYF. The full variable domain, with the rest looked up from reference TRBV7-6 and TRBJ2-3, is GAGVSQSPRYKVTKRGQDVALRCDPISGHVSLYWYRQALGQGPEFLTYFNYEAQQDKSGLPNDRFSAERPEGSISTLTIQRTEQRDSAMYRCASSQGQYVGTQYFGPGTRLTVL.

The sample holds one count of this clone. This chain joins TRBV11-1 and TRBJ2-7; D could derive from TRBD1 or TRBD2 (5 bases each). The V end was cut by 5 bases, the J end by 3 bases, with 14 bases between. The CDR3 has 14 residues. CDR1 is SGHAT, CDR2 FQDESV, per germline (reference sequence). The CDR3 sequence is CASSLEGAGYEQYF. Here the CDR3 DNA reads TGTGCCAGCAGCCTCGAAGGGGCGGGCTACGAGCAGTACTTC.

This rearrangement joins TRBV13 to TRBJ2-5; D may correspond to TRBD1 or TRBD2 (5 bases each). In germline, CDR1 is PRHDT, CDR2 FYEKMQ (reference sequence). The V and J ends lost 6 bases and 5 bases respectively, with 19 bases between them. The CDR3 is 15 amino acids. The CDR3 region has the DNA TGTGCCAGCAGAAAATACCGAGGGGTATGGGAGACCCAGTACTTC. This sequence encodes CASRKYRGVWETQYF.

The chain is built from TRBV18 and TRBJ1-5, with D unresolved. Trimming removed 4 bases at V and 0 bases at J, with 10 bases between. Germline V CDR1 and CDR2: KGHSH, LQKENI. There are 15 residues in the CDR3. The chain's CDR3 is CASSRGENSNQPQHF. Here the CDR3 DNA reads TGTGCCAGCTCACGGGGTGAAAATAGCAATCAGCCCCAGCATTTT.

This sequence joins TRBV30 and TRBJ1-3; the D is unclear. Trimming shortened V by 2 bases and J by 4 bases, and 12 bases separated the two germline ends. CDR1 is GTSNPN and CDR2 is SVGIG in the germline V gene (reference sequence). This CDR3 has 14 amino acids. The CDR3, as DNA: TGTGCCTGGAGTCCAGTCGCTATCGGAAACACCATATATTTT. Translating it yields CAWSPVAIGNTIYF.

This sequence joins TRBV4-2 and TRBJ2-1; 10 bases align to TRBD2. The CDR3 sequence is 17 residues long. The V gene's germline CDR1 is LGHNA and CDR2 YNFKEQ. Unmatched junction bases numbered 3, after V lost 0 bases and J lost 1 base. CDR3 coding DNA: TGTGCCAGCAGCCAAGAACTAGCGGGACTTTCCTACAATGAGCAGTTCTTC. Protein product: CASSQELAGLSYNEQFF.

V and J are TRBV2 and TRBJ2-3; 7 bases align to TRBD1. Losses at the gene ends were 6 bases for V and 6 bases for J; bases not matched to a gene: 12. Germline loops: CDR1 SNHLY, CDR2 FYNNEI. This CDR3 comprises 15 residues. CDR3 in amino acids: CASSSRQGSRDTQYF. Written as DNA, the CDR3 is TGTGCCAGCAGCTCTAGACAGGGTTCAAGGGATACGCAGTATTTT.

This clone is a singleton in its sample. This chain joins TRBV27 and TRBJ2-7; no clear D gene. Germline V gene sequence: CDR1 MNHEY, CDR2 SMNVEV (reference sequence). The CDR3 extends over 14 amino acids. V lost 2 bases and J 1 base, leaving 9 bases between the germline ends. CDR3 coding DNA: TGTGCCAGCAGTTTAAACTGGGATTCCTACGAGCAGTACTTC. Protein sequence: CASSLNWDSYEQYF.

This clone appeared once. Distinct nucleotide sequences in the sample also encode this CDR3. J is TRBJ1-4 and V is TRBV5-1, with D unresolved. V lost 4 bases and J lost 3, with 10 bases in between. Germline V gene data show CDR1 as SGHRS and CDR2 as YFSETQ. The CDR3 consists of 14 residues. CDR3 residues: CASSRGGANEKLFF. The CDR3 DNA reads TGCGCCAGCAGCCGGGGTGGAGCTAATGAAAAACTGTTTTTT.